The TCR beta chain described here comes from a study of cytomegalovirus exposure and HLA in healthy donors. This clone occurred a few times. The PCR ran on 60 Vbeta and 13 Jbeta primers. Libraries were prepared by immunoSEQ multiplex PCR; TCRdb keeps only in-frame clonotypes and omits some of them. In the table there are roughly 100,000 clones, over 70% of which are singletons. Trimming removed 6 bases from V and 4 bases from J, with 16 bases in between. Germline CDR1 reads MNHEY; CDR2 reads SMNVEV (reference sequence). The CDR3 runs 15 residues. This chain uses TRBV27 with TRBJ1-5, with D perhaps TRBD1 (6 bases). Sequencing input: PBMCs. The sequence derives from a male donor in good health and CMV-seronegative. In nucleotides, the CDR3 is TGTGCCAGCAGGTCATGGGGGGGGGCAAATCAGCCCCAGCATTTT. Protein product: CASRSWGGANQPQHF.